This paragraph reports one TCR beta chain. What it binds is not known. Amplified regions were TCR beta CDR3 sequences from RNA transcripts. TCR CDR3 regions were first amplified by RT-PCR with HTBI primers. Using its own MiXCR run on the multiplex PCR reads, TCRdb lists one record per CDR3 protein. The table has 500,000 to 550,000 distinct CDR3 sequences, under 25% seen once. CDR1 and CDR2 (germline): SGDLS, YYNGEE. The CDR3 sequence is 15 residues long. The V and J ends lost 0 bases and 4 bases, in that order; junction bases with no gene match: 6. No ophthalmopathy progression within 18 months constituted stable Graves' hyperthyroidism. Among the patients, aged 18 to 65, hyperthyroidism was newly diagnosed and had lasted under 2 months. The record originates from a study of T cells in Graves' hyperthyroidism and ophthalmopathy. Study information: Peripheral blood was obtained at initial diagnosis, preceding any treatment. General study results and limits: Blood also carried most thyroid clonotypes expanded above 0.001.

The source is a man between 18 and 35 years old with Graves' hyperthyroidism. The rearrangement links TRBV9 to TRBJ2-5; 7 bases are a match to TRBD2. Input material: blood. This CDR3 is CASSVGGGGGETQYF. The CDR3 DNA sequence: TGTGCCAGCAGCGTAGGGGGCGGCGGGGGAGAGACCCAGTACTTC. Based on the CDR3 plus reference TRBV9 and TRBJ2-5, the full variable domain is DSGVTQTPKHLITATGQRVTLRCSPRSGDLSVYWYQQSLDQGLQFLIQYYNGEERAKGNILERFSAQQFPDLHSELNLSSLELGDSALYFCASSVGGGGGETQYFGPGTRLLVL.